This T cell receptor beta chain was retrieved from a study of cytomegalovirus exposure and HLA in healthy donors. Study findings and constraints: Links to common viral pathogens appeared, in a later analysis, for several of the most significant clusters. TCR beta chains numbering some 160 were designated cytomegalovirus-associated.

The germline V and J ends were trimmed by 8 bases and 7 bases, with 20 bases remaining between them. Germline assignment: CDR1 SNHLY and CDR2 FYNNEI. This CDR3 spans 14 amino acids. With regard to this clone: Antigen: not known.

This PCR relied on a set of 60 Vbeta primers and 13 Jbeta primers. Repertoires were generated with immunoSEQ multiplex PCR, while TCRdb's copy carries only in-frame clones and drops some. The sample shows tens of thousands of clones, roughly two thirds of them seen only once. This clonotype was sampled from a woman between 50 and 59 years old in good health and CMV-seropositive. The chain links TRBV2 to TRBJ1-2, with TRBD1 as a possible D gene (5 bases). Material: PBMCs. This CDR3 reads CASAVGGAVGGYTF. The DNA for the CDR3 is TGTGCCAGCGCGGTAGGAGGGGCAGTGGGTGGCTACACCTTC.